A selection of T cell receptor beta chains follows, all from one sample in a study of technical replicates of blood from a handful of donors. The table came from immunoSEQ multiplex PCR; TCRdb's copy has only in-frame clones and leaves some out. The sample yields about 88,000 clones, around 93% seen once. Sample: T cells isolated from PBMCs. These receptors all come from a human donor in good health. The CDR3 runs from the conserved cysteine through the conserved F or W. The D gene is left open where the match is weak. Rows give clone size only sometimes, using once, few, many, or a class for an expanded clone.

cdr3_aa	cdr3_nt	v_call	d_call	j_call	clone_size
CASIDSGTSTDTQYF	TGTGCCAGCATCGATAGCGGGACTAGCACAGATACGCAGTATTTT	TRBV6-5	TRBD2	TRBJ2-3	NA
CASSLNRDRTRGPNEQFF	TGCGCCAGCAGCTTGAACAGGGATAGGACCAGGGGTCCCAATGAGCAGTTCTTC	TRBV5-1	NA	TRBJ2-1	NA
CASSPRTSGAAGTQYF	TGTGCCAGCAGCCCTCGGACTAGCGGGGCGGCGGGGACCCAGTACTTC	TRBV5-6	TRBD2	TRBJ2-5	NA
CASSRSAGTGNSPLHF	TGTGCCAGCTCACGTAGCGCCGGGACAGGGAATTCACCCCTCCACTTT	TRBV18	TRBD1	TRBJ1-6	NA
CASSPLSLTGKETQYF	TGTGCCAGCAGTCCCCTTTCCCTTACCGGTAAAGAGACCCAGTACTTC	TRBV28	NA	TRBJ2-5	NA
CASSLVQGSSYNEQFF	TGTGCCAGCAGCTTAGTACAGGGTAGCTCCTACAATGAGCAGTTCTTC	TRBV7-6	NA	TRBJ2-1	NA
CASSVGGGVHEQFF	TGTGCCAGCAGCGTAGGGGGCGGTGTCCATGAGCAGTTCTTC	TRBV9	NA	TRBJ2-1	NA
CASGSLYEQYF	TGTGCCAGCGGGAGTCTCTACGAGCAGTACTTC	TRBV28	NA	TRBJ2-7	NA
CASSLRQETQYF	TGTGCCAGCAGTTTAAGACAGGAGACCCAGTACTTC	TRBV28	NA	TRBJ2-5	few
CASTRQGLTTEAFF	TGTGCCAGCACCCGACAGGGCCTCACCACTGAAGCTTTCTTT	TRBV6-1	TRBD1	TRBJ1-1	NA
CASSLAVRPMNTEAFF	TGTGCCAGCAGCCTAGCGGTCAGGCCGATGAACACTGAAGCTTTCTTT	TRBV9	NA	TRBJ1-1	NA
CASSLQGNTEAFF	TGTGCCAGCAGTTTACAGGGGAACACTGAAGCTTTCTTT	TRBV27	NA	TRBJ1-1	NA
CASSSPGQLRDEQYF	TGTGCCAGCAGCTCACCGGGACAGCTAAGGGACGAGCAGTACTTC	TRBV7-2	TRBD1	TRBJ2-7	NA
CASSLGVAGDGNQPQHF	TGCGCCAGCAGCTTGGGAGTGGCGGGGGATGGCAATCAGCCCCAGCATTTT	TRBV5-1	NA	TRBJ1-5	NA
CASSLEAGGPDTQYF	TGTGCCAGCAGCTTAGAAGCGGGAGGGCCAGATACGCAGTATTTT	TRBV11-3	TRBD2	TRBJ2-3	NA
CASSLSGGGYTF	TGTGCCAGCAGTTTGTCGGGAGGAGGCTACACCTTC	TRBV27	NA	TRBJ1-2	NA
CASSYSTTGGTQYF	TGTGCCAGCAGTTACTCAACCACAGGGGGGACCCAGTACTTC	TRBV6-5	TRBD1	TRBJ2-5	NA
CASSQELAGGSYEQYF	TGCGCCAGCAGCCAAGAGCTAGCGGGCGGATCCTACGAGCAGTACTTC	TRBV4-1	TRBD2	TRBJ2-7	NA
CAGSLAGLLNEQFF	TGTGCCGGCAGTCTAGCGGGCTTACTTAATGAGCAGTTCTTC	TRBV28	TRBD2	TRBJ2-1	NA
CASSLGGQAYNEQFF	TGTGCCAGCAGCCTTGGTGGACAGGCCTACAATGAGCAGTTCTTC	TRBV13	TRBD1	TRBJ2-1	NA
CATQNQGATEAFF	TGCGCCACTCAGAATCAGGGGGCCACTGAAGCTTTCTTT	TRBV10-1	TRBD1	TRBJ1-1	NA
CASKKGFWRADPNTGELFF	TGTGCCAGCAAGAAAGGTTTTTGGCGGGCCGATCCGAACACCGGGGAGCTGTTTTTT	TRBV28	NA	TRBJ2-2	NA
CASSPAGGDLNYGYTF	TGTGCCAGCAGCCCCGCGGGGGGGGACCTTAACTATGGCTACACCTTC	TRBV5-4	NA	TRBJ1-2	NA
CASNIGGNEQFF	TGTGCCAGCAATATAGGGGGCAATGAGCAGTTCTTC	TRBV2	NA	TRBJ2-1	NA
CASSEGWSGTYEQYF	TGTGCCAGCAGTGAGGGTTGGTCAGGGACCTACGAGCAGTACTTC	TRBV2	NA	TRBJ2-7	NA
CASSLTGGWLFGTDTQYF	TGTGCCAGCTCACTGACAGGGGGCTGGTTGTTCGGCACAGATACGCAGTATTTT	TRBV18	TRBD1	TRBJ2-3	NA
CASRGTGAYEQYF	TGCGCCAGCAGAGGAACAGGGGCCTACGAGCAGTACTTC	TRBV10-2	TRBD1	TRBJ2-7	once
CSASTSGTGELFF	TGCAGCGCATCGACTAGCGGGACCGGGGAGCTGTTTTTT	TRBV29-1	TRBD2	TRBJ2-2	NA
CASSLAPRGGREQFF	TGTGCCAGCAGCCTCGCCCCTAGGGGGGGTAGGGAGCAGTTCTTC	TRBV7-2	NA	TRBJ2-1	few
CSVSGVNTGELFF	TGCAGCGTGTCCGGGGTTAACACCGGGGAGCTGTTTTTT	TRBV29-1	NA	TRBJ2-2	NA
CASSSLAGYYNEQFF	TGTGCCAGCAGCTCCCTAGCGGGATACTACAATGAGCAGTTCTTC	TRBV9	TRBD2	TRBJ2-1	NA
CASSSLISGGWAGQYF	TGTGCCAGCAGTTCCCTAATTAGCGGGGGCTGGGCCGGGCAGTACTTC	TRBV11-3	TRBD2	TRBJ2-7	NA
CARSWAGTQNIKNYGYTF	TGTGCCAGAAGCTGGGCGGGGACCCAAAATATCAAAAACTATGGCTACACCTTC	TRBV5-3	NA	TRBJ1-2	NA
CASSSGLVGTDTQYF	TGTGCCAGTAGTTCGGGACTAGTCGGCACAGATACGCAGTATTTT	TRBV19	TRBD2	TRBJ2-3	NA
CASSPKEGQPEQYF	TGTGCCAGCAGCCCAAAGGAGGGACAGCCCGAGCAGTACTTC	TRBV9	NA	TRBJ2-7	NA
CASSSITSGEQYF	TGTGCCAGCAGCTCAATTACTAGCGGCGAGCAGTACTTC	TRBV5-5	TRBD2	TRBJ2-7	NA
CASSRDRVATGELFF	TGTGCCAGCAGCCGGGACAGGGTCGCAACCGGGGAGCTGTTTTTT	TRBV6-1	TRBD1	TRBJ2-2	NA
CASSQGVGYGYTF	TGTGCCAGCAGTCAGGGGGTCGGCTATGGCTACACCTTC	TRBV5-6	TRBD1	TRBJ1-2	NA
CATRGGANEKLFF	TGTGCCACGCGGGGGGGAGCTAATGAAAAACTGTTTTTT	TRBV10-3	NA	TRBJ1-4	NA
CASSLELSGISETQYF	TGTGCCAGCAGCTTAGAGTTGTCGGGGATATCAGAGACCCAGTACTTC	TRBV11-2	NA	TRBJ2-5	NA
CASSYAGRSYEQYF	TGTGCCAGCAGTTACGCGGGGCGCTCCTACGAGCAGTACTTC	TRBV6-5	NA	TRBJ2-7	NA
CASSPYGTDTQYF	TGTGCCAGCAGCCCCTATGGCACAGATACGCAGTATTTT	TRBV7-3	NA	TRBJ2-3	NA
CASSLNPGSGELFF	TGCGCCAGCAGCTTAAACCCAGGGTCCGGGGAGCTGTTTTTT	TRBV5-1	NA	TRBJ2-2	NA
CASSPLGRDSSGNTIYF	TGCGCCAGCAGCCCCCTAGGCAGGGATAGCTCTGGAAACACCATATATTTT	TRBV4-1	NA	TRBJ1-3	few
CASSFQQLSTDTQYF	TGCGCCAGCAGCTTCCAACAGCTTAGCACAGATACGCAGTATTTT	TRBV5-1	NA	TRBJ2-3	NA
CASSKDRVSYEQYF	TGTGCCAGCTCAAAGGACAGGGTTTCCTACGAGCAGTACTTC	TRBV18	TRBD1	TRBJ2-7	NA
CASRASGRASHNNEQFF	TGTGCCAGCAGGGCCAGCGGGAGGGCCTCACATAACAATGAGCAGTTCTTC	TRBV27	TRBD2	TRBJ2-1	NA
CASSLVWGQTSGGETQYF	TGTGCCAGCAGCTTAGTGTGGGGACAGACTAGCGGGGGTGAGACCCAGTACTTC	TRBV11-3	TRBD2	TRBJ2-5	NA
CARRLAKNGLVPTAQYF	TGTGCCAGAAGACTTGCAAAAAATGGACTAGTCCCTACCGCGCAGTATTTT	TRBV5-3	TRBD2	TRBJ2-3	NA